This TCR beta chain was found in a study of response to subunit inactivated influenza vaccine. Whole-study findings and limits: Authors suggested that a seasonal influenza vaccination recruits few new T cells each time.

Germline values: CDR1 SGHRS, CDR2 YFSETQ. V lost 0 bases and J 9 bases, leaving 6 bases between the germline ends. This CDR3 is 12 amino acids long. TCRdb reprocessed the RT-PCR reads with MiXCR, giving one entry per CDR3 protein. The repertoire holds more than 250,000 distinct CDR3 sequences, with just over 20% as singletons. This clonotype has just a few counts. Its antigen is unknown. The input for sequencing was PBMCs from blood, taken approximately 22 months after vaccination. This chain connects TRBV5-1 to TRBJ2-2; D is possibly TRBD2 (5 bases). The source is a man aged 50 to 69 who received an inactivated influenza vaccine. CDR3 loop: CASSLAGRELFF. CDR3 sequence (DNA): TGCGCCAGCAGCTTGGCGGGGAGGGAGCTGTTTTTT.